This T cell receptor beta chain emerged from a study of blood T cell repertoires in COVID-19. Study context: PBMCs, B-cell-depleted T cells, or T cells provided the cDNA or gDNA that made up the material.

This CDR3 spans 15 amino acids. CDR1 MDHEN and CDR2 SYDVKM come from the germline V gene. V lost 6 bases and J 4 bases, leaving 16 bases between the germline ends. Authors' processing steps: Researchers report that nucleated cell counts were estimated from reference gene primer amplification. Here immunoSEQ multiplex PCR was the method, and the copy in TCRdb shows in-frame clones only, minus some. V, J and clone size are those of that table, while D and trimming were read from the DNA. The table records approximately 150,000 clones, around 80% of them present only once. The chain has TRBV28 and TRBJ1-5, with a possible D match to TRBD1 (5 bases). The specimen sequenced was peripheral blood. The TCR was taken from a woman aged 55-69 years with acute or convalescent COVID-19. The CDR3 reads CASRPPGLENQPQHF. The CDR3 DNA is TGTGCCAGCAGACCTCCAGGGTTGGAGAATCAGCCCCAGCATTTT.